This T cell receptor (beta chain) is drawn from a study of vaccination and CD4 T cells after COVID-19 (dated by TCRdb to the early 2020s). For the wider study: The convalescent cohort included six males and four females, with two Hispanic individuals, seven Caucasians, two Asians and one multiracial person. The spike-specific CD4+ TCR repertoire was compared before and after mRNA vaccination in over 9 COVID-19 convalescent patients and a few infection-naive healthy vaccine recipients. Overlapping spike peptide pools from SARS-CoV-2 and from the common cold coronaviruses HCoV-NL63, HCoV-OC43 and HCoV-229E were used as culture stimuli. Post-vaccine blood samples were collected a median of approximately eleven weeks after the second vaccine dose, ranging from about 13 to 250 days. Post-COVID blood samples from convalescent patients were collected a median of roughly 100 days after diagnosis, with a range of roughly 30 to 170 days. Two doses of either the Pfizer-BioNTech BNT162b2 vaccine (n=8) or the Moderna mRNA-1273 vaccine (n=2) were administered to participants. In control cultures, a CEFX viral epitope pool was used as positive control, an HIV-1 Nef peptide pool was used as negative control, or no peptide was added.

The investigation overall reported the following: The study included relatively few convalescent patients and did not analyze early timepoints after natural infection. In convalescent patients, a median 86.3% of post-vaccine SARS-CoV-2-reactive clones were detected only after vaccination, and vaccine-specific priming was suggested by this finding. Nearly all vaccine-specific clones in convalescent patients (304 of 307) were mono-reactive for SARS-CoV-2 spike rather than cross-reactive with common cold coronaviruses. The median count of SARS-CoV-2-reactive clonotypes went up from 20 to 25 after infection to a few dozen after vaccination, although the change was not significant.

This sample's treatment or condition label indicates: roughly nine-day PBMC culture with coronavirus spike peptide pools or control peptides (ViraFEST assay). The ViraFEST assay, used in the study, expanded antigen-specific T cells with peptide pools and then identified the expanded clonotypes through TCR sequencing. Healthy vaccine recipients had no prior SARS-CoV-2 infection, confirmed by negative nucleocapsid antibody tests before and after vaccination. Each well held 2.1 million or so PBMCs cultured in IMDM containing about 5% human AB serum and approximately 9.1 IU/ml IL-2, with about 10 ug/ml peptide pools added. Half of the culture medium was replaced with fresh IL-2-containing medium on days 3 and 7. CD4+ T cells were isolated after around 11 days of culture through negative selection using the EasySep CD4+ T cell isolation kit. PBMCs were separated from whole blood using Ficoll-Paque Plus gradient centrifugation and then either used fresh or cryopreserved at -140C. Each culture condition was generally run in triplicate wells.

The library was obtained by PCR. DNA from cultured CD4+ T cells underwent TCR sequencing with the Oncomine TCR Beta short-read assay at the Johns Hopkins FTIC core. The QIAamp micro DNA kit was used to extract genomic DNA from the cultured CD4+ T cells. Oncomine TCR Beta libraries from cultured CD4+ T cells were pooled with unique dual indexes and sequenced on an Illumina iSeq 100. The original methods were these. Non-productive sequences were filtered out, and CDR3s that did not start with C, did not end with F or W, or were shorter than 7 amino acids were discarded. The MANAFEST web application identified antigen-specific clonotypes by comparing peptide-stimulated wells against reference wells and other culture wells. For a clone to be called positive, the clone needed an FDR below 0.05, an odds ratio above 5, and a productive frequency above 0.1% in at least two of three replicate wells. A clonotype was classed as cross-reactive if the clonotype showed significant expansion both in SARS-CoV-2 spike wells and in at least one common cold coronavirus spike condition. Similarity between CDR3 sequences was evaluated in R version 3.6.1 using Levenshtein distances (stringdist) and unrooted phylogenetic trees (ape). In-frame beta chains were kept once TCRdb had trimmed the public reads at Q25 with fastp and called clones with MiXCR. Rows with one shared CDR3 protein collapse into an entry with the most common genes and DNA. None of the V and J calls come from the authors' own analysis; TCRdb made them. The sample yields tens of thousands of distinct CDR3 sequences; roughly 50% were counted once. Approximately 30% of the sample rests with the top ten.

The CDR3, cysteine through phenylalanine, is 12 amino acids long. Of the read, only the CDR3 DNA is kept; its 36 bases are in frame from base 1. The CDR1 and CDR2 encoded by the germline V gene are MGHDK and SYGVNS. The V end loses 4 bases and the J end loses 8 bases, and a stretch of 11 bases separates them. With respect to this clonotype: Which antigen it targets is not known. No much larger clonotype is one base removed from it; base qualities were not supplied.

Recombination joined TRBV25-1 with TRBJ1-1; the D gene identity is not certain. The sample was CD4+ T cells from blood, cultured in vitro, taken before SARS-CoV-2 vaccination. The sequence was obtained from a human donor who received a COVID-19 vaccine. This receptor carries the CDR3 CASSAAAQEAFF. The DNA sequence reads TGTGCCAGCAGTGCCGCCGCCCAAGAAGCTTTCTTT.